The 2 T cell receptor beta chains listed next were all sequenced from one sample in a study of Graves' ophthalmopathy and Graves' hyperthyroidism. Investigators amplified TCR beta CDR3 regions from RNA transcripts. The workflow started with a first-round RT-PCR run with HTBI primers and then moved on to a second-round multiplex PCR. MiXCR was run by TCRdb on the multiplex PCR reads, yielding one entry per CDR3 protein. This sample has hundreds of thousands of distinct CDR3 sequences, with 35% to 50% found just once. The sequencing sample was made of peripheral blood. These receptors were taken from an adult man with Graves' ophthalmopathy.

A single count supports this clonotype. The rearrangement joins TRBV25-1 to TRBJ2-7; 10 nucleotides match TRBD2. CDR1 is MGHDK, CDR2 SYGVNS, per germline. The CDR3 has 15 amino acids. With V trimmed by 11 bases and J by 4 bases, 14 bases remained unmatched. Here the CDR3 reads CAWTPRGSGRYEQYF. The CDR3 DNA reads TGTGCCTGGACCCCCCGGGGTAGCGGGAGGTACGAGCAGTACTTC.

There are many counts of this clonotype. The CDR3 is CATSQGMNTEAFF. CDR3 sequence (DNA): TGTGCCACCAGCCAGGGTATGAACACTGAAGCTTTCTTT. The chain employs TRBV15 and TRBJ1-1; D possibly corresponds to TRBD1 (5 bases). Germline assignment: CDR1 LNHNV and CDR2 YYDKDF (reference sequence). The CDR3 extends over 13 amino acids. Trimming stripped 5 bases from V and 0 bases from J, with 7 bases between. Looking up the rest from reference TRBV15 and TRBJ1-1 gives the full variable domain: DAMVIQNPRYQVTQFGKPVTLSCSQTLNHNVMYWYQQKSSQAPKLLFHYYDKDFNNEADTPDNFQSRRPNTSFCFLDIRSPGLGDTAMYLCATSQGMNTEAFFGQGTRLTVV.